Below, 8 T cell receptor beta chains from the same sample are listed, as sequenced in a study of blood T cell repertoires in COVID-19. The repertoire was sequenced with immunoSEQ multiplex PCR; TCRdb's copy has only in-frame clones and lacks some. This table has some 120,000 clones, more than 70% appearing once. The source material was peripheral blood. These receptors were collected from a human donor in a cohort sampled during active COVID-19.

The chain uses TRBV27 and TRBJ1-6, with D perhaps matching TRBD1 (6 bases). The CDR3 spans 14 residues. V lost 8 bases and J lost 7, with 15 bases in between. From germline, CDR1 is MNHEY and CDR2 SMNVEV (reference sequence). In nucleotides, the CDR3 is TGTGCCAGCGGCCGGGACAACCTGAATTCACCCCTCCACTTT. As protein: CASGRDNLNSPLHF.

This clone occurred once. V usage is TRBV19 and J usage is TRBJ2-1; 10 nucleotides agree with TRBD2. Germline CDR1 and CDR2: LNHDA and SQIVND (reference sequence). V gave up 9 bases and J gave up 3 bases; unmatched junction bases: 5. This CDR3 comprises 14 residues. The CDR3, as DNA: TGTGCCAGCGGTAGCGGGGGGTTCTACAATGAGCAGTTCTTC. Residues: CASGSGGFYNEQFF.

This chain joins TRBV20-1 and TRBJ2-1; weak D call: TRBD2 (5 bases). Trimming took 5 bases from V and 8 from J, leaving 19 bases between them. CDR3 length: 14 residues. Per germline, CDR1 DFQATT and CDR2 SNEGSKA (reference sequence). CDR3 in DNA: TGCAGTGCTCGTGACGGAGCCGGAGGCCATGAGCAGTTCTTC. Translated: CSARDGAGGHEQFF.

The chain carries TRBV5-1 and TRBJ2-3; 7 bases agree with TRBD2. The V gene end was trimmed by 0 bases and the J gene end by 3 bases; junction bases not matched to a gene: 7. CDR1 is SGHRS and CDR2 is YFSETQ in the germline V gene. The CDR3 extends over 16 amino acids. CDR3 nucleotide sequence: TGCGCCAGCAGCTTGGGCGCGGGGGATGATACAGATACGCAGTATTTT. This sequence encodes CASSLGAGDDTDTQYF.

This chain uses TRBV12-5 with TRBJ1-5; D ambiguous. Looked up from germline, CDR1 is LGHNT and CDR2 is FRNRAP. The CDR3 runs to 15 residues. Trimming pared 0 bases from V and 4 bases from J, leaving 10 bases between. CDR3 in DNA: TGTGCTAGTGGTTTGGTACCCACAGCAAATCAGCCCCAGCATTTT. It yields the protein CASGLVPTANQPQHF.

J is TRBJ2-1 and V is TRBV5-1; 12 bases match TRBD2. Trimming cost V 9 bases and J 9 bases; bases outside gene matches: 10. Germline loops: CDR1 SGHRS, CDR2 YFSETQ. CDR3 length: 14 amino acids. The CDR3 region is CATARRTSGIEQFF. The CDR3 coding sequence is TGCGCCACCGCGCGCCGGACTAGCGGGATTGAGCAGTTCTTC.

This clone was found many times. The V gene is TRBV5-1, the J gene TRBJ1-1; D might be TRBD1 (5 bases). Per the germline V gene, CDR1 is SGHRS and CDR2 is YFSETQ. This CDR3 is 15 amino acids long. V was pared by 5 bases and J by 3 bases, with 17 bases between. The CDR3 DNA reads as TGCGCCAGCAGTCTTAATCCGCGGGGGTACACTGAAGCTTTCTTT. Encoded protein: CASSLNPRGYTEAFF.

The chain couples TRBV7-2 to TRBJ1-2; 7 bases fit TRBD1. In germline, CDR1 is SGHTA, CDR2 FQGNSA. The junction had 5 bases not matched to a gene; V was cut back by 6 bases and J by 7 bases. This CDR3 is built from 12 residues. The CDR3 here is CASSPEGAGYTF. The CDR3 region has the DNA TGTGCCAGCAGTCCCGAGGGGGCTGGCTACACCTTC.